This is a list of T cell receptor beta chains from one sample in a study of CD8 T cells in Susac syndrome. Using its own MiXCR run on the immunoSEQ multiplex PCR reads, TCRdb lists one record per CDR3 protein. The sample lists roughly 130,000 distinct CDR3 sequences; around 94% were seen once. The material sequenced was CD4+ T cells from PBMCs. These receptors originate from a human donor with multiple sclerosis. CDR3s include the opening cysteine and the closing phenylalanine or tryptophan. Fields, in order: J gene, V gene, D gene, clone size, CDR3 protein, CDR3 DNA. D genes are given only for firm matches. Not every row has a clone size; where given, it reads once, few, many or a size class.

TRBJ1-1 | TRBV30 | - | - | CAWDRQYTEAFF | TGTGCCTGGGACAGACAGTACACTGAAGCTTTCTTT
TRBJ2-1 | TRBV18 | - | - | CASSPRITYNEQFF | TGTGCCAGCTCACCCCGGATCACTTACAATGAGCAGTTCTTC
TRBJ1-1 | TRBV20-1 | - | once | CSARSTANTEAFF | TGCAGTGCTAGATCGACAGCAAACACTGAAGCTTTCTTT
TRBJ2-3 | TRBV5-6 | - | - | CASSLAAAAPTDTQYF | TGTGCCAGCAGCTTGGCCGCGGCCGCGCCTACAGATACGCAGTATTTT
TRBJ1-4 | TRBV19 | - | - | CASERQTNEKLFF | TGTGCCAGCGAAAGACAGACTAATGAAAAACTGTTTTTT
TRBJ1-1 | TRBV5-6 | - | - | CASSLDHLVFF | TGTGCCAGCAGTTTGGACCATTTGGTTTTCTTT
TRBJ1-4 | TRBV5-1 | - | - | CASSLGGPDSLVREKLFF | TGCGCCAGCAGCTTGGGGGGCCCTGATTCCCTGGTGAGGGAAAAACTGTTTTTT
TRBJ1-3 | TRBV6-6 | - | once | CASTPGNTIYF | TGTGCCAGCACGCCCGGAAACACCATATATTTT
TRBJ2-7 | TRBV28 | - | - | CASRSAGFSYEQYF | TGTGCCAGCAGGTCGGCAGGCTTCTCCTACGAGCAGTACTTC
TRBJ2-7 | TRBV30 | - | few | CAWAIQAGEQYF | TGTGCCTGGGCCATCCAGGCGGGCGAGCAGTACTTC
TRBJ2-5 | TRBV7-2 | - | - | CASSRDRGTQYF | TGTGCCAGCAGCCGGGACCGGGGGACCCAGTACTTC
TRBJ2-3 | TRBV7-9 | TRBD2 | - | CASSRTSGGLDTQYF | TGTGCCAGCAGTCGGACTAGCGGGGGTTTAGATACGCAGTATTTT
TRBJ2-1 | TRBV19 | - | - | CASRTGSEQFF | TGTGCCAGTAGAACAGGATCTGAGCAGTTCTTC
TRBJ1-2 | TRBV12-3/TRBV12-4 | - | - | CASSLASGVGYTF | TGTGCCAGCAGTTTAGCGTCAGGGGTCGGCTACACCTTC
TRBJ1-5 | TRBV7-2 | TRBD1 | - | CASSLGGGGGNQPQHF | TGTGCCAGCAGCTTAGGAGGGGGCGGTGGCAATCAGCCCCAGCATTTT
TRBJ1-1 | TRBV21-1 | - | - | CASSKVTPKAFF | TGTGCCAGCAGCAAAGTTACCCCTAAAGCTTTCTTT
TRBJ1-5 | TRBV6-5 | - | - | CASSYSTSGGGYQPQHF | TGTGCCAGCAGTTACTCGACCTCCGGGGGCGGCTATCAGCCCCAGCATTTT
TRBJ2-2 | TRBV4-3 | - | once | CASSQDRSTGELFF | TGCGCCAGCAGCCAAGATCGATCAACCGGGGAGCTGTTTTTT
TRBJ2-7 | TRBV27 | TRBD1 | - | CASAFRTGGYEQYF | TGTGCCAGTGCGTTCCGGACAGGGGGCTACGAGCAGTACTTC
TRBJ2-7 | TRBV7-2 | TRBD2 | - | CASSLAEGAGGSRAEQYF | TGTGCCAGCAGCTTAGCGGAAGGAGCGGGGGGCTCTAGGGCCGAGCAGTACTTC
TRBJ2-7 | TRBV10-2 | - | - | CASSEIGPDEQYF | TGCGCCAGCAGTGAGATAGGTCCCGACGAGCAGTACTTC
TRBJ2-7 | TRBV20-1 | TRBD2 | - | CSARFGGGPSYEQYF | TGCAGTGCTAGGTTTGGCGGGGGGCCCTCCTACGAGCAGTACTTC
TRBJ2-1 | TRBV29-1 | - | - | CSVEDPGPRNEQFF | TGCAGCGTTGAAGATCCGGGGCCACGGAATGAGCAGTTCTTC
TRBJ2-6 | TRBV18 | - | - | CASSPVHSGANVLTF | TGTGCCAGCTCACCAGTACACTCTGGGGCCAACGTCCTGACTTTC
TRBJ2-3 | TRBV4-3 | - | - | CASSPNAAGSGSTDTQYF | TGCGCCAGCAGCCCAAATGCGGCGGGTTCTGGGAGCACAGATACGCAGTATTTT
TRBJ2-1 | TRBV5-4 | - | - | CASSPGTKSDEQFF | TGTGCCAGCAGCCCCGGTACGAAATCCGATGAGCAGTTCTTC
TRBJ1-5 | TRBV20-1 | TRBD1 | - | CSARTGGFNQPQHF | TGCAGTGCTAGGACAGGGGGCTTCAATCAGCCCCAGCATTTT
TRBJ2-2 | TRBV7-2 | - | - | CASSLATAGWNTGELFF | TGTGCCAGCAGCTTAGCGACGGCCGGGTGGAACACCGGGGAGCTGTTTTTT
TRBJ2-7 | TRBV7-9 | - | - | CASTPVGNYHEQYF | TGTGCCAGCACCCCCGTGGGGAACTACCACGAGCAGTACTTC
TRBJ2-1 | TRBV20-1 | TRBD2 | - | CSMKRGDYNEQFF | TGCAGCATGAAACGGGGGGACTACAATGAGCAGTTCTTC
TRBJ2-5 | TRBV27 | - | - | CASSPQITYQETQYF | TGTGCCAGCAGTCCCCAGATTACGTACCAAGAGACCCAGTACTTC
TRBJ2-7 | TRBV3-1 | - | - | CASSQTTTYEQYF | TGTGCCAGCAGCCAAACAACAACCTACGAGCAGTACTTC
TRBJ2-5 | TRBV12-3/TRBV12-4 | TRBD2 | - | CASSSAGGPETQYF | TGTGCCAGCAGTTCGGCGGGAGGGCCGGAGACCCAGTACTTC
TRBJ1-4 | TRBV30 | TRBD1 | - | CAWRRRGAAGGEKLFF | TGTGCCTGGAGGCGCCGGGGGGCGGCAGGGGGAGAAAAACTGTTTTTT
TRBJ2-4 | TRBV4-1 | - | - | CASSQEGGLLANIQYF | TGCGCCAGCAGCCAAGAGGGAGGACTCCTGGCCAACATTCAGTACTTC
TRBJ2-1 | TRBV30 | TRBD1 | - | CAWSPWTGTNEQFF | TGTGCCTGGAGCCCTTGGACAGGGACCAATGAGCAGTTCTTC
TRBJ1-2 | TRBV27 | - | - | CASSLRGVYGYTF | TGTGCCAGCAGTTTAAGGGGAGTTTATGGCTACACCTTC
TRBJ2-1 | TRBV7-9 | - | - | CASSSGRYNEQFF | TGTGCCAGCAGCTCCGGACGGTACAATGAGCAGTTCTTC
TRBJ2-2 | TRBV7-9 | TRBD1 | - | CASSSPRGQSSGELFF | TGTGCCAGCAGCTCTCCGAGGGGGCAATCGAGCGGGGAGCTGTTTTTT
TRBJ2-7 | TRBV19 | TRBD1 | - | CASHSRTGEKGEQYF | TGTGCCAGTCACTCTCGGACAGGGGAGAAAGGCGAGCAGTACTTC
TRBJ1-5 | TRBV12-3/TRBV12-4 | TRBD1 | - | CASSFQGASNQPQHF | TGTGCCAGCAGTTTCCAGGGGGCTAGCAATCAGCCCCAGCATTTT
TRBJ1-1 | TRBV20-1 | - | few | CSARDQRGTEAFF | TGCAGTGCTAGAGATCAGAGGGGCACTGAAGCTTTCTTT
TRBJ2-1 | TRBV4-3 | - | - | CASSQEGAGGNEQFF | TGCGCCAGCAGCCAAGAAGGGGCAGGAGGCAATGAGCAGTTCTTC
TRBJ2-1 | TRBV2 | - | - | CASSGNSGATYNEQFF | TGTGCCAGCAGTGGAAATAGCGGAGCTACCTACAATGAGCAGTTCTTC
TRBJ2-5 | TRBV20-1 | TRBD2 | - | CRVAGGGWAQETQYF | TGCAGGGTGGCGGGAGGCGGGTGGGCGCAGGAGACCCAGTACTTC
TRBJ1-1 | TRBV27 | - | - | CASSSGTANTEASF | TGTGCCAGCAGTTCAGGCACCGCGAACACTGAAGCTTCCTTT
TRBJ2-1 | TRBV25-1 | TRBD2 | - | CASSRTSGRASEQFF | TGTGCCAGCAGCCGCACTAGCGGGAGGGCCAGTGAGCAGTTCTTC
TRBJ2-3 | TRBV2 | - | - | CAGGSSGRTDTQYF | TGTGCCGGGGGGAGTAGCGGACGCACAGATACGCAGTATTTT
TRBJ2-7 | TRBV20-1 | - | - | CSASEAGVGQYF | TGCAGTGCTAGTGAAGCGGGTGTGGGGCAGTACTTC
TRBJ1-5 | TRBV19 | - | - | CASSRGSGQPQHF | TGTGCCAGTTCAAGGGGGTCAGGACAGCCCCAGCATTTT
TRBJ2-3 | TRBV15 | - | - | CATSRGEDTQYF | TGTGCCACCAGCAGAGGAGAAGATACGCAGTATTTT
TRBJ1-1 | TRBV12-3/TRBV12-4 | - | - | CASTMLALNTEAFF | TGTGCCAGCACTATGTTGGCCCTGAACACTGAAGCTTTCTTT
TRBJ2-7 | TRBV5-1 | - | - | CASSSGLGTTPSSSYEQYF | TGCGCCAGCAGCTCAGGGCTTGGGACCACTCCGTCGAGCTCCTACGAGCAGTACTTC
TRBJ1-4 | TRBV3-1 | - | - | CASGWGREKLFF | TGTGCCAGCGGTTGGGGCCGCGAAAAACTGTTTTTT
TRBJ2-3 | TRBV3-1 | - | - | CASSQGQTIHTQYF | TGTGCCAGCAGCCAGGGCCAGACAATCCATACGCAGTATTTT
TRBJ1-2 | TRBV5-1 | - | - | CASYMGGELNYGYTF | TGCGCCAGCTATATGGGCGGAGAGCTAAACTATGGCTACACCTTC
TRBJ2-3 | TRBV5-1 | - | - | CASSKGEDTQYF | TGCGCCAGCAGCAAAGGGGAGGATACGCAGTATTTT
TRBJ2-3 | TRBV20-1 | TRBD2 | - | CSARETGTRTDTQYF | TGCAGTGCTAGAGAAACCGGGACTAGGACAGATACGCAGTATTTT
TRBJ1-2 | TRBV30 | - | - | CAWTLAGGGYTF | TGTGCCTGGACCCTGGCTGGCGGAGGCTACACCTTC
TRBJ1-5 | TRBV19 | TRBD1 | - | CASSIEGQNQPQHF | TGTGCCAGTAGTATAGAGGGACAGAATCAGCCCCAGCATTTT